A single sample is the source of the 22 T cell receptor beta chains below, sequenced in a study of beta chain features in type 1 diabetes. Overall study results and limits: Among patients with Type 1 diabetes, TCRB CDR3s were moderately but significantly shorter in every one of the four CD4+ subsets.

No cognate antigen is known for these TCRs. Every isolated RNA sample was fully reverse transcribed, so sequencing captured expressed TCRB transcripts. The table came from immunoSEQ multiplex PCR; TCRdb's copy has only in-frame clones and leaves some out. The sample shows about 340,000 clones, roughly 13% of them seen only once. The sequenced sample was naive CD4+ T cells from blood. Every receptor here comes from a woman aged 18-29 years with type 1 diabetes.

The chain recombines TRBV6-5 with TRBJ2-4; 8 bases fit TRBD1. V trimming: 4 bases; J trimming: 11 bases; junction bases outside the gene matches: 1. CDR1 MNHEY and CDR2 SVGAGI come from the germline V gene. The CDR3 contains 11 residues. CDR3 residues: CASSLDRVQYF. The CDR3 DNA follows: TGTGCCAGCAGTTTGGACAGGGTTCAGTACTTC.

This clone was observed a few times. The rearrangement links TRBV4-1 to TRBJ2-7; 14 bases are shared with TRBD2. The germline gives CDR1 MGHRA, CDR2 YSYEKL. Germline trimming cut 3 bases from V and 3 bases from J; bases unmatched to any gene: 7. CDR3 length equals 17 residues. CDR3 in DNA: TGCGCCAGCAGCCACGCACCGGGACTAGCGGGAGACTACGAGCAGTACTTC. Amino acids: CASSHAPGLAGDYEQYF.

This clone has only a few counts. This rearrangement joins TRBV15 to TRBJ2-1; D perhaps matches TRBD1 (6 bases). The CDR3 loop spans 11 amino acids. Trimming stripped 8 bases from V and 8 bases from J, with 10 bases between. Germline V gives CDR1 LNHNV, CDR2 YYDKDF (reference sequence). CDR3 nucleotide sequence: TGTGCCACCCAGGGGTTCCATGAGCAGTTCTTC. It yields the protein CATQGFHEQFF.

This chain uses TRBV2 with TRBJ1-5, with a weak D call TRBD1 (6 bases). Trimming cost V 1 base and J 3 bases, with 10 bases left between them. Germline lookup yields CDR1 SNHLY and CDR2 FYNNEI. There are 15 residues in the CDR3. CDR3: CASSEDRTVNQPQHF. CDR3 nucleotides: TGTGCCAGCAGTGAAGATCGGACAGTCAATCAGCCCCAGCATTTT. The whole variable domain, remainder taken from reference TRBV2 and TRBJ1-5, is EPEVTQTPSHQVTQMGQEVILRCVPISNHLYFYWYRQILGQKVEFLVSFYNNEISEKSEIFDDQFSVERPDGSNFTLKIRSTKLEDSAMYFCASSEDRTVNQPQHFGDGTRLSIL.

The V call is TRBV27, the J call TRBJ1-2; D is possibly TRBD1 (6 bases). The CDR3 totals 15 residues. Germline lookup yields CDR1 MNHEY and CDR2 SMNVEV (reference sequence). V lost 5 bases to trimming and J lost 3 bases, with 16 bases between them. The DNA for the CDR3 is TGTGCCAGCAGTCCATTAGGGGGGGTAGACTATGGCTACACCTTC. Translation gives CASSPLGGVDYGYTF.

The rearrangement joins TRBV11-2 to TRBJ2-3; a weak D match, TRBD2 (8 bases). V was cut by 1 base and J by 6 bases, with 11 bases left in between. This CDR3 spans 14 amino acids. CDR1 and CDR2 (germline): SGHAT, FQNNGV. The CDR3 coding sequence is TGTGCCAGCAGCTTAGCGGGAGGGGGCGATACGCAGTATTTT. This sequence encodes CASSLAGGGDTQYF.

This clone showed up just a few times. This rearrangement joins TRBV12-5 to TRBJ2-1; D perhaps matches TRBD1 (6 bases). The CDR3 has 14 residues. V gave up 2 bases and J gave up 7 bases, with 12 bases separating them. Germline CDR1 reads LGHNT; CDR2 reads FRNRAP. CDR3 protein: CASGLSGARNEQFF. The CDR3 region has the DNA TGTGCTAGTGGTTTGTCAGGGGCGAGGAATGAGCAGTTCTTC.

In its sample, this clone was seen a few times. The genes are TRBV11-2 and TRBJ2-7, with a tentative D call TRBD2 (5 bases). The CDR3 covers 11 residues. CDR1 is SGHAT and CDR2 is FQNNGV in the germline V gene. Trimming shortened V by 11 bases and J by 7 bases, and 15 bases separated the two germline ends. In DNA, the CDR3 is TGTGCCCAGAGGGCCTCTCAGGAGCAGTACGTC. It encodes CAQRASQEQYV.

This chain uses TRBV10-3 with TRBJ2-1; 13 bases line up with TRBD2. Germline V gives CDR1 ENHRY, CDR2 SYGVKD. V lost 4 bases to trimming and J lost 6 bases; unmatched junction nucleotides: 3. The length of the CDR3 is 15 residues. CDR3 DNA: TGTGCCATCAGTGTATGGACTAGCGGGAGCAATGAGCAGTTCTTC. Its protein is CAISVWTSGSNEQFF.

The chain carries TRBV30 and TRBJ2-1, with D maybe TRBD2 (5 bases). With 5 bases removed from V and 13 bases from J, the gap between germline ends came to 18 bases. Germline CDR1 is GTSNPN and CDR2 is SVGIG (reference sequence). The CDR3 has 12 amino acids. The CDR3 sequence: CAWGSDPRRQFF. CDR3 nucleotides: TGTGCCTGGGGGAGCGACCCACGGAGACAGTTCTTC.

The chain recombines TRBV7-2 with TRBJ1-4; D not resolved. Trimming shortened V by 2 bases and J by 8 bases, and 9 bases separated the two germline ends. Germline V gene data show CDR1 as SGHTA and CDR2 as FQGNSA. The CDR3 has 13 residues. This chain's CDR3 is CASSLRRTEKLFF. The DNA of the CDR3 is TGTGCCAGCAGCTTACGGAGAACAGAAAAACTGTTTTTT.

The chain combines TRBV7-9 with TRBJ1-2; the match to TRBD1 covers 7 bases. This CDR3 region has 15 residues. The trim removed 5 bases at V and 7 bases at J, leaving 13 bases unmatched. Per the germline V gene, CDR1 is SEHNR and CDR2 is FQNEAQ (reference sequence). The CDR3 protein is CASSRGERQGGGYTF. As DNA, the CDR3 is TGTGCCAGCAGCCGGGGAGAGAGACAGGGAGGTGGCTACACCTTC.

This chain connects TRBV4-3 to TRBJ1-2; 7 bases line up with TRBD1. The CDR3 loop spans 14 amino acids. From germline, CDR1 is LGHNA and CDR2 YSLEER. The J segment lost 4 bases and the V segment lost 3 bases, leaving 5 bases of the junction unmatched. CDR3 coding DNA: TGCGCCAGCAGCCAGAGACAGGGCAGCTATGGCTACACCTTC. Its translation: CASSQRQGSYGYTF.

The gene calls are TRBV15 and TRBJ2-6; a weak D match, TRBD1 (6 bases). The germline CDR1 and CDR2 sequences are LNHNV and YYDKDF (reference sequence). V lost 0 bases to trimming and J lost 4 bases, with 13 bases between them. This CDR3 region has 17 residues. The CDR3 coding sequence is TGTGCCACCAGCAGAGACCACAGGGAATCAGGGGCCAACGTCCTGACTTTC. Its translation is CATSRDHRESGANVLTF.

This clone was seen a few times. The chain uses TRBV9 and TRBJ2-3, with D possibly being TRBD2 (6 bases). Per germline, CDR1 SGDLS and CDR2 YYNGEE. Trimming removed 3 bases at V and 2 bases at J, with 16 bases between. The CDR3 covers 16 residues. The CDR3 bases are TGTGCCAGCAGCGCCACCCCCGGGAGTCCCACAGATACGCAGTATTTT. Its protein product is CASSATPGSPTDTQYF.

About this clone: The junction shows a germline mismatch at one end, possibly a read error. The chain couples TRBV7-3 to TRBJ1-2; D is perhaps TRBD1 (5 bases). Germline loops: CDR1 SGHTA, CDR2 FQGTGA. The CDR3 is made up of 15 amino acids. DNA for the CDR3: TGCGCCAGCAGCTTGGGGCCAGACCCGACGTATGGCTACACCTTC. This gives the protein CASSLGPDPTYGYTF.

V gene TRBV28 combines with J gene TRBJ2-7, with 10 bases identical to TRBD1. With 5 bases clipped from V and 0 bases from J, the junction kept 4 bases outside the gene matches. This CDR3 has 15 residues. Germline lookup yields CDR1 MDHEN and CDR2 SYDVKM. The CDR3 spells CASSTRDRGSYEQYF. The DNA for the CDR3 is TGTGCCAGCAGTACCCGGGACAGGGGCTCCTACGAGCAGTACTTC.

This clone showed up just a few times. V and J are TRBV2 and TRBJ2-7; TRBD1 might be the D (7 bases). V shed 5 bases and J shed 6 bases, with 14 bases lying between them. This CDR3 has 13 residues. Germline lookup yields CDR1 SNHLY and CDR2 FYNNEI. CDR3 coding DNA: TGTGCCAGCAGTCGCAGGGGGGCCGGCGAGCAGTACGTC. Translating gives CASSRRGAGEQYV.

The chain has TRBV4-3 and TRBJ2-1, with D unresolved. This CDR3 is built from 15 residues. Germline V gene lookup returns CDR1 LGHNA and CDR2 YSLEER. V lost 6 bases and J 2 bases, leaving 14 bases between the germline ends. The CDR3 here is CASSLEYYAYNEQFF. The CDR3 nucleotides are TGCGCCAGCAGTCTCGAGTACTACGCCTACAATGAGCAGTTCTTC.

The CDR3 loop is CSVLTRSTYNEQFF. The CDR3 DNA reads as TGCAGCGTTTTAACACGGAGCACCTACAATGAGCAGTTCTTC. The J gene is TRBJ2-1, the V gene TRBV29-1; D ambiguous. Germline V gene data show CDR1 as SQVTM and CDR2 as ANQGSEA. CDR3 length: 14 amino acids. V lost 5 bases and J 2 bases, leaving 13 bases between the germline ends.

This clone was seen more than once but under ten times. The J gene is TRBJ2-7, the V gene TRBV18; D is possibly TRBD1 (8 bases). Trimming removed 3 bases at V and 5 bases at J, with 23 bases between. The CDR3 has 17 amino acids. Germline V lookup: CDR1 KGHSH, CDR2 LQKENI. CDR3 nucleotides: TGTGCCAGCTCACCTCGGACTAGTCGGACAGGGTACCACGAGCAGTACTTC. Translating it yields CASSPRTSRTGYHEQYF.

The chain employs TRBV6-5 and TRBJ1-2, with D tentatively TRBD1 (5 bases). The CDR3 extends over 14 amino acids. V gave up 6 bases and J gave up 4 bases, with 15 bases separating them. CDR1 is MNHEY and CDR2 is SVGAGI in the germline V gene. CDR3 sequence reads: CASSLHGQLYGYTF. In DNA form, the CDR3 reads TGTGCCAGCAGCCTCCATGGACAACTCTATGGCTACACCTTC.